Sequencing of this T cell receptor (beta chain) was carried out in a study of shared clonotypes between healthy human individuals. Whole-study results and caveats: Naive subsets generally exceeded memory subsets in estimated richness.

Trimming took off 8 bases at V and 1 base at J, with 3 bases between the two ends. Per the germline V gene, CDR1 is MNHNY and CDR2 is SVGAGI (reference sequence). The CDR3 totals 11 residues. Regarding this clone: The antigen is undetermined.

Clones were sequenced by immunoSEQ multiplex PCR, and TCRdb holds only the in-frame ones, with some missing. Of under 1,900,000 clones in the sample, approximately 98.5% are singletons; the top ten hold 0.36%. This sequence was found in a man in his thirties or forties in good health. The chain has TRBV6-6 and TRBJ2-1; D is uncertain. The sequencing input was naive CD4+ T cells sorted from blood. The subset: CD45RA+ positively selected. The CDR3 DNA reads as TGTGCCAGCCATTCCTACAATGAGCAGTTCTTC. This sequence encodes CASHSYNEQFF.